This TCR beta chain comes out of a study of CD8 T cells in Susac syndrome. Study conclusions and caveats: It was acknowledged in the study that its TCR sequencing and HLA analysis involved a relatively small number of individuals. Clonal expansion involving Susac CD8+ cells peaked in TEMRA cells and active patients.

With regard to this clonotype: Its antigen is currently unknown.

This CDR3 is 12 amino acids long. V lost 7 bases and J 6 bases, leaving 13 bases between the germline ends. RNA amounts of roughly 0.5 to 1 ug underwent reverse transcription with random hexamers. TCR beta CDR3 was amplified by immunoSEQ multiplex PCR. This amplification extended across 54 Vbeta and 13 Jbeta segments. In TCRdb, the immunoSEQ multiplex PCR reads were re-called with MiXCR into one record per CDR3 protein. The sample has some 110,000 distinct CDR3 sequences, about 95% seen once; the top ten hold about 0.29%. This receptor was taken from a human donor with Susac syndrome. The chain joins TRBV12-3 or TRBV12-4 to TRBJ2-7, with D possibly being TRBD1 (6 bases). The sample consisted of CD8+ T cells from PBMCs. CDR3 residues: CASTLGTSEQYF. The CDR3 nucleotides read TGTGCCAGCACCCTTGGGACATCCGAGCAGTACTTC.